The text below deals with one T cell receptor beta chain. The target antigen is unknown. CDR3 length: 18 residues. Deletions cut 6 bases from V and 0 bases from J, with 21 bases between. The germline V gene has CDR1 SGHAT and CDR2 FQNNGV. PCR involved 60 Vbeta and 13 Jbeta primers. Clones were sequenced by immunoSEQ multiplex PCR, and TCRdb holds only the in-frame ones, with some missing. The sample contains approximately 130,000 clones, 75% to 85% of which appear only once. This specimen comes from a study of cytomegalovirus exposure and HLA in healthy donors. Notes on the study in general: CMV serostatus was the only recorded immune exposure for donors. Among the most significant clusters, several appeared linked to common viral pathogens in a later analysis. Most likely, a cluster of highly shared sequence variants arose as a sequencing artifact. Relative to the approximately 700-donor mean, N-insertions were reportedly fewer in an Asian-associated ancestry cluster in a later analysis.

This chain uses TRBV11-2 with TRBJ1-3; D uncertain. Sequenced sample: PBMCs. The TCR sequence derives from a girl aged 2 to 9 in good health and CMV-seronegative. For the CDR3, the DNA is TGTGCCAGCAGGAAACCAGGACGAGGGAGAAGCTCTGGAAACACCATATATTTT. Its protein is CASRKPGRGRSSGNTIYF.